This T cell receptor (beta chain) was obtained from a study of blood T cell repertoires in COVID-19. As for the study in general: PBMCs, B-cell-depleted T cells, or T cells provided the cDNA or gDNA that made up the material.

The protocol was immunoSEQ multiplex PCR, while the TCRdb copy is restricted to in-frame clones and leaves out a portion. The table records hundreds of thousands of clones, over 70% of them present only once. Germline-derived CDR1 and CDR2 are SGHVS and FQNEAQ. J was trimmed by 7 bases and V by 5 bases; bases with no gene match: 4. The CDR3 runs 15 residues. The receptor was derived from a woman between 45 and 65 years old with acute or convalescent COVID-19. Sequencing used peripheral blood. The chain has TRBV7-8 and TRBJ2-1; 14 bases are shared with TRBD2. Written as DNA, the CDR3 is TGTGCCAGCAGCGAATGGACTAGCGGGAGGAATGAGCAGTTCTTC. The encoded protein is CASSEWTSGRNEQFF.